A single sample is the source of the 21 T cell receptor beta chains below, sequenced in a study of blood T cell repertoires in COVID-19. Sequencing was performed with immunoSEQ multiplex PCR; in TCRdb, only in-frame clones are kept and a portion is missing. The repertoire holds about 59,000 clones, with about 73% as singletons. The specimen sequenced was peripheral blood. These receptors originate from a woman aged 45-65 years with active or convalescent COVID-19.

The rearrangement uses TRBV19 and TRBJ2-7; 9 bases fit TRBD1. From germline, CDR1 is LNHDA and CDR2 SQIVND (reference sequence). V was clipped by 5 bases and J by 3 bases; unmatched bases: 5. The CDR3 loop spans 14 amino acids. The CDR3 protein is CASSPRQGDYEQYF. CDR3 sequence (DNA): TGTGCCAGTAGTCCTAGACAGGGGGACTACGAGCAGTACTTC.

The chain joins TRBV11-2 to TRBJ1-4, with no clear D. The length of the CDR3 is 11 residues. Trimming pared 6 bases from V and 12 bases from J, leaving 11 bases between. Germline V gene lookup returns CDR1 SGHAT and CDR2 FQNNGV. The CDR3 DNA follows: TGTGCCAGCAGTTTTCACGAGGAACTGTTTTTT. This codes for CASSFHEELFF.

This chain connects TRBV10-3 to TRBJ1-1; 8 bases line up with TRBD1. The CDR3 runs 13 residues. Germline CDR1 ENHRY, CDR2 SYGVKD. V lost 6 bases, J lost 1 base, and 1 base stayed unmatched. CDR3 sequence: CAIRGQENTEAFF. The CDR3 nucleotides are TGTGCCATCAGGGGACAGGAGAACACTGAAGCTTTCTTT.

This clone occurred once. The J gene is TRBJ2-7, the V gene TRBV27, with TRBD2 as a possible D gene (7 bases). This CDR3 contains 14 residues. V lost 5 bases to trimming and J lost 2 bases, with 13 bases between them. Germline V CDR1 and CDR2: MNHEY, SMNVEV (reference sequence). The CDR3 sequence: CASSQGGETYEQYF. The CDR3 DNA sequence: TGTGCCAGCAGTCAAGGGGGGGAAACCTACGAGCAGTACTTC.

The gene calls are TRBV2 and TRBJ2-7; 10 positions agree with TRBD1. This CDR3 has 16 amino acids. The germline gives CDR1 SNHLY, CDR2 FYNNEI. With 7 bases clipped from V and 7 bases from J, the junction kept 16 bases outside the gene matches. CDR3 sequence reads: CASMWNPGQGSVEQYF. The CDR3 nucleotides read TGTGCCAGCATGTGGAATCCGGGACAGGGGTCGGTGGAGCAGTACTTC.

The chain recombines TRBV14 with TRBJ2-7, with D possibly TRBD2 on 6 matching bases. Germline lookup yields CDR1 SGHDN and CDR2 FVKESK. The ends were cut back, 2 bases at V and 5 bases at J, with 13 bases in the middle. The CDR3 extends over 14 amino acids. CDR3 sequence (DNA): TGTGCCAGCAGCCAAAGGCAGGGAGGCCACGAGCAGTACTTC. It yields the protein CASSQRQGGHEQYF.

The chain couples TRBV19 to TRBJ1-1, with 8 bases aligning to TRBD1. The CDR3 contains 17 residues. Per germline, CDR1 LNHDA and CDR2 SQIVND (reference sequence). The V segment lost 5 bases and the J segment 4 bases; nucleotides outside the gene matches: 15. The CDR3 protein is CASSPRSAGGAGTEAFF. The DNA for the CDR3 is TGTGCCAGTAGTCCCAGGTCGGCAGGGGGCGCGGGCACTGAAGCTTTCTTT.

The chain couples TRBV11-2 to TRBJ2-5, with 8 bases that match TRBD1. The CDR3 consists of 13 residues. Germline loops: CDR1 SGHAT, CDR2 FQNNGV. V gave up 6 bases and J gave up 3 bases; unmatched junction bases: 3. The CDR3 nucleotides are TGTGCCAGCAGGCCGACAGGGGAAGAGACCCAGTACTTC. It yields the protein CASRPTGEETQYF.

This sequence joins TRBV12-5 and TRBJ2-2, with TRBD2 identical over 11 bases. This CDR3 is built from 18 residues. Germline CDR1 and CDR2: LGHNT and FRNRAP. V gave up 3 bases and J gave up 3 bases; unmatched junction bases: 9. This CDR3 reads CASGFGLAGLVDTGELFF. CDR3 nucleotide sequence: TGTGCTAGTGGTTTCGGACTAGCGGGCCTAGTTGACACCGGGGAGCTGTTTTTT.

The chain links TRBV27 to TRBJ2-3; 13 bases agree with TRBD2. The J segment lost 8 bases and the V segment lost 4 bases, leaving 9 bases of the junction unmatched. There are 16 residues in the CDR3. Germline lookup yields CDR1 MNHEY and CDR2 SMNVEV (reference sequence). The CDR3 protein is CASSSRTSGRVATQYF. CDR3 nucleotide sequence: TGTGCCAGCAGTTCCCGGACTAGCGGGAGAGTAGCTACGCAGTATTTT.

V and J are TRBV6-6 and TRBJ2-7; possible D gene TRBD2, 6 bases. CDR3 length equals 13 residues. Per the germline V gene, CDR1 is MNHNY and CDR2 is SVGAGI (reference sequence). V lost 2 bases to trimming and J lost 2 bases, with 7 bases between them. The DNA for the CDR3 is TGTGCCAGCAGTTACCGGGAGACCTACGAGCAGTACTTC. Amino acids: CASSYRETYEQYF.

This chain links TRBV3-1 (or the pseudogene TRBV3-2) with TRBJ1-1; TRBD1 agrees at 9 bases. The CDR3 is 13 residues long. CDR1 and CDR2 (germline): LGHDT, YNNKEL (reference sequence). V was pared by 3 bases and J by 8 bases, with 4 bases of the junction left unmatched. CDR3 amino acids: CASSHGDRAEAFF. CDR3 sequence (DNA): TGTGCCAGCAGCCATGGGGACAGGGCGGAAGCTTTCTTT.

J is TRBJ1-2 and V is TRBV30; D perhaps matches TRBD1 (5 bases). CDR3 length: 12 amino acids. Between the trimmed V and J ends, which lost 3 bases and 6 bases, there was a span of 11 bases. Germline values: CDR1 GTSNPN, CDR2 SVGIG (reference sequence). CDR3 sequence reads: CAWSGGRHGYTF. In nucleotides, the CDR3 is TGTGCCTGGAGCGGGGGTAGGCATGGCTACACCTTC.

This clone showed up just once. This chain connects TRBV11-2 to TRBJ2-7, with D maybe TRBD2 (5 bases). CDR1 is SGHAT, CDR2 FQNNGV, per germline. Deletions cut 1 base from V and 3 bases from J, with 22 bases between. The CDR3 contains 18 residues. The CDR3 loop reads CASSLVRTVSPGNYEQYF. The CDR3 DNA is TGTGCCAGCAGCTTAGTACGGACCGTTTCACCGGGAAACTACGAGCAGTACTTC.

The chain uses TRBV6-4 and TRBJ2-3; perhaps TRBD2 as D (5 bases). Germline CDR1 MRHNA, CDR2 SNTAGT. The V end was cut by 8 bases, the J end by 4 bases, with 19 bases between. The CDR3 runs 15 residues. CDR3 DNA sequence: TGTGCCAGCCCAGACTCCGACGAGGGCCCAGATACGCAGTATTTT. Protein product: CASPDSDEGPDTQYF.

The chain uses TRBV9 and TRBJ2-7; maybe TRBD2 (5 bases). Germline assignment: CDR1 SGDLS and CDR2 YYNGEE. The CDR3 is 14 amino acids. V dropped 4 bases and J dropped 1 base, with 12 bases sitting between them. CDR3 sequence reads: CASSPHGVSYEQYF. The CDR3 bases are TGTGCCAGCAGCCCTCACGGGGTATCCTACGAGCAGTACTTC.

This chain connects TRBV7-8 to TRBJ2-7, with 8 bases aligning to TRBD1. V shed 5 bases, J shed 2 bases, and the junction held 5 bases outside the gene matches. The germline CDR1 and CDR2 sequences are SGHVS and FQNEAQ. This CDR3 is built from 14 residues. This CDR3 reads CASSGGTGAYEQYF. The DNA of the CDR3 is TGTGCCAGCAGCGGTGGGACAGGAGCCTACGAGCAGTACTTC.

This sequence joins TRBV5-1 and TRBJ2-3; 15 nucleotides line up with TRBD2. The germline V gene encodes CDR1 SGHRS and CDR2 YFSETQ. The CDR3 spans 18 residues. Trimming removed 5 bases from V and 1 base from J; junction bases left unmatched: 8. For the CDR3, the DNA is TGCGCCAGCAGTCTAGGACTAGCGGGAGGGAAGGGCACAGATACGCAGTATTTT. This sequence encodes CASSLGLAGGKGTDTQYF.

This clone was observed a handful of times. The chain uses TRBV6-2 or TRBV6-3 and TRBJ1-4; a possible D gene is TRBD1 (5 bases). The germline V gene has CDR1 MNHEY and CDR2 SVGEGT. The CDR3 is 14 residues long. The V and J ends lost 2 bases and 8 bases respectively, with 12 bases between them. Written as DNA, the CDR3 is TGTGCCAGCAGTTACGGCAGGGTACACGAAAAACTGTTTTTT. Translating gives CASSYGRVHEKLFF.

V is TRBV5-4 and J is TRBJ2-3; 9 nucleotides align to TRBD2. V lost 4 bases to trimming and J lost 5 bases; unmatched junction nucleotides: 11. Germline V gene sequence: CDR1 SGHNT, CDR2 YYREEE (reference sequence). This CDR3 spans 16 amino acids. The CDR3 DNA sequence: TGTGCCAGCAGCACGAGAGTAGCGGGAGCTGGAGATACGCAGTATTTT. Residues: CASSTRVAGAGDTQYF.

The chain uses TRBV13 and TRBJ2-3; a possible D gene is TRBD2 (6 bases). V gave up 5 bases and J gave up 1 base, with 10 bases separating them. The germline V gene encodes CDR1 PRHDT and CDR2 FYEKMQ (reference sequence). The CDR3 spans 14 residues. The CDR3 bases are TGTGCCAGCAGCAAAGGACTACGCACAGATACGCAGTATTTT. This gives the protein CASSKGLRTDTQYF.